What follows are 15 T cell receptor beta chains derived from one specimen sequenced in a study of T cells in Graves' hyperthyroidism and ophthalmopathy. RNA transcripts provided the source from which TCR beta CDR3 regions were amplified. HTBI primers were employed in a first-round RT-PCR of the TCR CDR3. MiXCR, run by TCRdb on the multiplex PCR reads, gives a single entry per CDR3 protein. The sample yields 250,000 to 300,000 distinct CDR3 sequences, 15% seen once. Source material: blood. These receptors were obtained from a woman aged 45-65 years with Graves' hyperthyroidism that later progressed to Graves' ophthalmopathy.

This clonotype was detected ten times or more. V and J are TRBV20-1 and TRBJ2-3, with 7 bases lining up with TRBD2. Germline CDR1 and CDR2: DFQATT and SNEGSKA (reference sequence). This CDR3 has 15 residues. The ends lost 0 bases at V and 7 bases at J; junction bases unmatched: 10. The CDR3 DNA reads TGCAGTGCTAGAGATGGGCGGGAGACAATGAATACGCAGTATTTT. Amino acids: CSARDGRETMNTQYF.

This clonotype has just a few counts. The gene calls are TRBV6-1 and TRBJ2-1, with 10 bases identical to TRBD2. CDR1 and CDR2 from the germline V gene are MNHNS and SASEGT. CDR3 length: 15 amino acids. Trimming at V came to 7 bases and at J to 1 base, leaving 4 bases not matched to a gene. CDR3 nucleotides: TGTGCCAGCATTCGAGCGGGAGGGTCCTACAATGAGCAGTTCTTC. Translating it yields CASIRAGGSYNEQFF.

This clonotype has just a few counts. The V and J genes are TRBV24-1 and TRBJ2-7, with 7 bases that match TRBD1. After removal of 2 bases from V and 3 bases from J, the junction contained 0 bases not matched to a gene. There are 13 residues in the CDR3. Germline CDR1 KGHDR, CDR2 SFDVKD. The CDR3 DNA reads as TGTGCCACCAGTGATTACAGGGGCTACGAGCAGTACTTC. Its translation: CATSDYRGYEQYF.

The chain links TRBV13 to TRBJ2-3; 9 bases are shared with TRBD2. J was trimmed by 2 bases and V by 5 bases; bases with no gene match: 8. There are 16 residues in the CDR3. Per the germline V gene, CDR1 is PRHDT and CDR2 is FYEKMQ (reference sequence). CDR3 sequence reads: CASSPRLAVFTDTQYF. The DNA for the CDR3 is TGTGCCAGCAGCCCCCGACTAGCGGTTTTCACAGATACGCAGTATTTT. Variable domain in full (rest from reference TRBV13 and TRBJ2-3): AAGVIQSPRHLIKEKRETATLKCYPIPRHDTVYWYQQGPGQDPQFLISFYEKMQSDKGSIPDRFSAQQFSDYHSELNMSSLELGDSALYFCASSPRLAVFTDTQYFGPGTRLTVL.

In its sample, this clonotype was seen a few times. The genes are TRBV11-3 and TRBJ2-6; 8 nucleotides align to TRBD1. There are 17 residues in the CDR3. V shed 4 bases, J shed 2 bases, and the junction held 7 bases outside the gene matches. Per germline, CDR1 SGHNT and CDR2 YENEEA. CDR3 coding DNA: TGTGCCAGCAGCTCTGGACAGGGCAAGGCTGGGGCCAACGTCCTGACTTTC. It is translated as CASSSGQGKAGANVLTF. The full variable domain, in which reference TRBV11-3 and TRBJ2-6 provide the parts outside the CDR3, is EAGVVQSPRYKIIEKKQPVAFWCNPISGHNTLYWYLQNLGQGPELLIRYENEEAVDDSQLPKDRFSAERLKGVDSTLKIQPAELGDSAVYLCASSSGQGKAGANVLTFGAGSRLTVL.

The chain recombines TRBV28 with TRBJ2-7, with 8 bases lining up with TRBD2. From germline, CDR1 is MDHEN and CDR2 SYDVKM. J lost 5 bases, V lost 1 base, and 7 bases had no gene match. The CDR3 is 15 residues long. The CDR3 DNA sequence: TGTGCCAGCAGTTTATTCGGGACTAGACTCGACGAGCAGTACTTC. This translates into CASSLFGTRLDEQYF.

As concerns this clonotype: This may arise from a read error, as a much more abundant clone is one base away. The rearrangement joins TRBV28 to TRBJ2-7; D not resolved. The germline gives CDR1 MDHEN, CDR2 SYDVKM. The CDR3 has 13 amino acids. CDR3 sequence: CASIPTGSYERYF. The CDR3 bases are TGTGCCAGCATCCCGACGGGCTCCTACGAGCGGTACTTC.

This clonotype was recorded a few times. The rearrangement uses TRBV28 and TRBJ1-2; D gene ambiguous. The CDR3 sequence is 13 residues long. The V gene's germline CDR1 is MDHEN and CDR2 SYDVKM. V was clipped by 6 bases and J by 4 bases, with 12 bases between them. This chain's CDR3 is CASRAGLSYGYTF. CDR3 nucleotide sequence: TGTGCCAGCAGGGCTGGGCTGAGCTATGGCTACACCTTC.

This clonotype was found a few times. A much larger clone is a single base away; this may be a read error. Since the CDR3 does not end with the conserved phenylalanine or tryptophan, this likely comes from a read error. This chain joins TRBV2 and TRBJ2-1; D gene uncertain. V was shortened by 4 bases and J by 2 bases, with 9 bases between the two germline ends. Germline loops: CDR1 SNHLY, CDR2 FYNNEI. The CDR3 covers 14 residues. Here the CDR3 reads CASSASLPYNEQFS. Here the CDR3 DNA reads TGTGCCAGCAGTGCCAGCCTCCCCTACAATGAGCAGTTCTCC.

The chain employs TRBV4-2 and TRBJ1-2, with a possible D match to TRBD1 (5 bases). Looked up from germline, CDR1 is LGHNA and CDR2 is YNFKEQ. V lost 4 bases and J 1 base, leaving 16 bases between the germline ends. The CDR3 runs to 16 residues. The CDR3 nucleotides are TGTGCCAGCAGCCGAAGTGGGGAGGGGAGTAACTATGGCTACACCTTC. It yields the protein CASSRSGEGSNYGYTF.

This clonotype was recorded at least ten times. The chain links TRBV5-1 to TRBJ2-1; D gene unclear. Per germline, CDR1 SGHRS and CDR2 YFSETQ. The CDR3 totals 12 residues. V lost 0 bases and J lost 8, with 6 bases in between. This chain's CDR3 is CASSLDNDEQFF. The DNA of the CDR3 is TGCGCCAGCAGCTTGGATAACGATGAGCAGTTCTTC.

This clonotype was counted ten times or more. V gene TRBV29-1 combines with J gene TRBJ2-1, with TRBD2 matching 9 bases. CDR3 length: 15 residues. V was clipped by 4 bases and J by 5 bases; unmatched bases: 9. Germline loops: CDR1 SQVTM, CDR2 ANQGSEA. The CDR3 region has the DNA TGCAGCGTTGTGGTAGCGGGAGTTCGCAACAATGAGCAGTTCTTC. Amino acids: CSVVVAGVRNNEQFF.

The rearrangement uses TRBV2 and TRBJ2-7, with 12 bases aligning to TRBD1. This CDR3 has 13 residues. Losses at the gene ends were 7 bases for V and 5 bases for J; bases not matched to a gene: 3. Looked up from germline, CDR1 is SNHLY and CDR2 is FYNNEI. CDR3 loop: CASTGTGGNEQYF. In DNA, the CDR3 is TGTGCCAGCACCGGGACAGGGGGCAACGAGCAGTACTTC.

The genes are TRBV7-9 and TRBJ1-2, with TRBD1 matching 8 bases. The trim removed 5 bases at V and 7 bases at J, leaving 9 bases unmatched. The V gene's germline CDR1 is SEHNR and CDR2 FQNEAQ (reference sequence). This CDR3 spans 14 amino acids. CDR3 sequence (DNA): TGTGCCAGCAGCAATCGACAGGGGTTAGGTGGCTACACCTTC. This gives the protein CASSNRQGLGGYTF.

The rearrangement joins TRBV14 to TRBJ2-7; TRBD2 aligns across 13 bases. From germline, CDR1 is SGHDN and CDR2 FVKESK. The CDR3 sequence is 16 residues long. Trimming took 1 base from V and 4 from J; bases not matched to a gene: 4. The chain's CDR3 is CASSQVGTSGEYEQYF. CDR3 nucleotide sequence: TGTGCCAGCAGCCAAGTGGGGACTAGCGGGGAATACGAGCAGTACTTC.